The source of this T cell receptor (beta chain) is a study of glioma-infiltrating T cells after dendritic cell vaccination. Study-level information: Treatment, given 2003 to 2012, was autologous tumor lysate-pulsed dendritic cell vaccination.

The primer mix had 60 V beta and 13 J beta primers. The method was immunoSEQ multiplex PCR; TCRdb's version includes in-frame clones alone and lacks a portion of them. This repertoire shows 90,000 or so clones, about 81% found once; its top ten account for 2.1%. The time point was: after dendritic cell vaccination, including at tumor progression/relapse. Before vaccination, two weeks after the third vaccination, and at progression, PBMC were collected. This clone showed up just a few times. The germline V and J ends were trimmed by 7 bases and 6 bases, with 16 bases remaining between them. This CDR3 comprises 15 residues. CDR1 is MNHEY, CDR2 SVGAGI, per germline.

The chain uses TRBV6-5 and TRBJ1-6, with no clear D. The clonotype originates from a human donor with glioblastoma. The specimen comprised blood, sampled after dendritic cell vaccination. CDR3 loop: CASTPSGTSNSPLHF. The CDR3 nucleotides are TGTGCCAGCACCCCGAGCGGTACCTCTAATTCACCCCTCCACTTT.